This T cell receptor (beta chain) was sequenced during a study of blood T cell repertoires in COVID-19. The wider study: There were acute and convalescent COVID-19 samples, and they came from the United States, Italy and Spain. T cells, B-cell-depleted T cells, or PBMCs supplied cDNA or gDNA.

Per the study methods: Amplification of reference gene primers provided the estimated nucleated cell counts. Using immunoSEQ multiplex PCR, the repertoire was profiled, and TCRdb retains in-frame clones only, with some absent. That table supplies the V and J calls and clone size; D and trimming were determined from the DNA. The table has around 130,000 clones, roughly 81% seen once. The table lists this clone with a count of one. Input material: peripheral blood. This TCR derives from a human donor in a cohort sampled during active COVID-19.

The CDR3 spells CASGHRDKETQYF. In nucleotides, the CDR3 is TGTGCTAGTGGACACAGGGATAAAGAGACCCAGTACTTC. The V call is TRBV12-5, the J call TRBJ2-5, with TRBD1 as a possible D gene (6 bases). This CDR3 is 13 amino acids long. Germline loops: CDR1 LGHNT, CDR2 FRNRAP. V was pared by 6 bases and J by 3 bases, with 11 bases between.